The 29 T cell receptor beta chains listed next were all sequenced from one sample in a study of T cell repertoires in cytomegalovirus infection. These receptors have no identified antigens. TCRdb re-called the reads with MiXCR, one entry per CDR3 protein. Altogether about 270,000 distinct CDR3 sequences are present, around 20% being singletons, with the ten largest covering roughly a fifth. The sample in question was cultured PBMCs, obtained from culture after CMV antigen stimulation. These receptor sequences come from a human donor in good health (CMV status not recorded). Some clones in this sample may be carry-over from other donors' samples.

This clonotype showed up just a few times. The chain links TRBV19 to TRBJ2-1, with TRBD2 matching over 11 bases. Germline values: CDR1 LNHDA, CDR2 SQIVND (reference sequence). Trimming took 5 bases from V and 8 from J; bases not matched to a gene: 20. The CDR3 is 19 residues long. CDR3 amino acids: CASSPSPLAGVLQPDEQFF. DNA of the CDR3: TGTGCCAGTAGTCCCTCTCCACTAGCGGGAGTCCTACAGCCGGATGAGCAGTTCTTC.

This chain connects TRBV9 to TRBJ2-1; D is perhaps TRBD2 (5 bases). Germline lookup yields CDR1 SGDLS and CDR2 YYNGEE. CDR3 length: 13 residues. The ends were cut back, 0 bases at V and 10 bases at J, with 11 bases in the middle. The CDR3 sequence is CASSVGGGGEQFF. DNA for the CDR3: TGTGCCAGCAGCGTAGGCGGAGGTGGCGAGCAGTTCTTC.

In its sample, this clonotype was seen many times. The rearrangement links TRBV7-9 to TRBJ1-1; D ambiguous. Germline CDR1 is SEHNR and CDR2 is FQNEAQ (reference sequence). Trimming left V 2 bases short and J 4 bases short, with 14 bases between. This CDR3 comprises 15 residues. CDR3 region: CASSLWSRVGTEAFF. The DNA for the CDR3 is TGTGCCAGCAGCTTATGGTCTCGGGTAGGCACTGAAGCTTTCTTT.

The chain employs TRBV6-6 and TRBJ1-5; D is unclear. V lost 5 bases, J lost 0 bases, and 11 bases lay in between. The CDR3 loop spans 15 amino acids. Germline assignment: CDR1 MNHNY and CDR2 SVGAGI (reference sequence). The CDR3 sequence: CASSGSSYSNQPQHF. The CDR3 DNA sequence: TGTGCCAGCAGTGGATCCAGCTATAGCAATCAGCCCCAGCATTTT.

The genes are TRBV27 and TRBJ2-1; 8 positions agree with TRBD2. CDR3 length: 17 amino acids. The germline V gene encodes CDR1 MNHEY and CDR2 SMNVEV (reference sequence). Trimming cost V 5 bases and J 2 bases; bases outside gene matches: 11. The CDR3 sequence is CASSPPPGLAAYNEQFF. The CDR3 DNA reads TGTGCCAGCAGTCCCCCACCAGGACTAGCAGCCTACAATGAGCAGTTCTTC.

A single count supports this clonotype. This chain connects TRBV9 to TRBJ1-4, with 7 bases identical to TRBD1. CDR3 length equals 15 residues. The trim removed 2 bases at V and 6 bases at J, leaving 7 bases unmatched. Per the germline V gene, CDR1 is SGDLS and CDR2 is YYNGEE. The CDR3 spells CASSVSQGGDEKLFF. The CDR3 DNA follows: TGTGCCAGCAGCGTCAGTCAGGGGGGAGATGAAAAACTGTTTTTT.

The genes are TRBV7-2 and TRBJ1-1, with D uncertain. Trimming removed 2 bases at V and 0 bases at J, with 10 bases between. The CDR3 has 15 amino acids. Germline-derived CDR1 and CDR2 are SGHTA and FQGNSA. The CDR3 sequence is CASSLFESVNTEAFF. Written as DNA, the CDR3 is TGTGCCAGCAGCTTATTCGAGTCGGTGAACACTGAAGCTTTCTTT.

The chain employs TRBV20-1 and TRBJ2-2, with D possibly matching TRBD2 (6 bases). The CDR3 covers 13 residues. V shed 6 bases and J shed 5 bases, with 13 bases lying between them. CDR1 DFQATT and CDR2 SNEGSKA come from the germline V gene (reference sequence). This chain's CDR3 is CSARLDGTGELFF. Here the CDR3 DNA reads TGCAGTGCCCGACTAGATGGTACCGGGGAGCTGTTTTTT.

The chain joins TRBV10-3 to TRBJ1-4; possibly TRBD1 for D (5 bases). Deletions cut 10 bases from V and 0 bases from J, with 9 bases between. CDR1 ENHRY and CDR2 SYGVKD come from the germline V gene. The CDR3 sequence is 13 residues long. CDR3: CATLGATNEKLFF. CDR3 nucleotides: TGTGCCACCTTGGGGGCAACTAATGAAAAACTGTTTTTT.

This clonotype has at least ten counts. The gene calls are TRBV7-2 and TRBJ2-5, with 10 nucleotides matching TRBD2. The V gene's germline CDR1 is SGHTA and CDR2 FQGNSA. This CDR3 is built from 18 residues. V was pared by 5 bases and J by 0 bases, with 12 bases of the junction left unmatched. Here the CDR3 DNA reads TGTGCCAGCAGCCACGGACTAGCGGAGGGGTGGTACCAAGAGACCCAGTACTTC. Its protein product is CASSHGLAEGWYQETQYF.

This clonotype was seen a handful of times. The chain links TRBV7-3 to TRBJ2-1; D unclear. The germline V gene has CDR1 SGHTA and CDR2 FQGTGA. The CDR3 runs 14 residues. V lost 1 base and J 8 bases, leaving 12 bases between the germline ends. DNA of the CDR3: TGTGCCAGCAGCTTAAATCCCCTCAAGGATGAGCAGTTCTTC. As protein: CASSLNPLKDEQFF.

This chain joins TRBV6-6 and TRBJ2-7, with 8 bases that match TRBD1. The CDR3 sequence is 14 residues long. V lost 6 bases and J lost 1; bases outside the gene matches: 5. Germline CDR1 MNHNY, CDR2 SVGAGI (reference sequence). The CDR3 region is CASSLQGVSYEQYV. The CDR3 DNA reads TGTGCCAGCAGCCTACAGGGGGTTTCCTACGAGCAGTACGTC.

V gene TRBV12-3 or TRBV12-4 combines with J gene TRBJ2-2, with 7 positions matching TRBD1. V gave up 6 bases and J gave up 11 bases; unmatched junction bases: 6. The CDR3 extends over 12 amino acids. In nucleotides, the CDR3 is TGTGCCAGCAGCGCTCGACAGGGAGAGCTGTTTTTT. Translating gives CASSARQGELFF.

This clonotype was observed at least ten times. This chain uses TRBV7-2 with TRBJ1-5; D not resolved. Trimming removed 1 base at V and 7 bases at J, with 14 bases between. The CDR3 has 15 amino acids. CDR1 is SGHTA and CDR2 is FQGNSA in the germline V gene. As DNA, the CDR3 is TGTGCCAGCAGCTTAGTTCCCGGTTCCGAACAGCCCCAGCATTTT. Translating it yields CASSLVPGSEQPQHF.

This clonotype was observed a handful of times. The CDR3 nucleotides read TGTGCCAGCAGTAACCTCGGGACCACCCAAGAGACCCAGTACTTC. Amino acid sequence: CASSNLGTTQETQYF. The chain links TRBV25-1 to TRBJ2-5; the D call may be TRBD1 or TRBD2 (5 bases each). This CDR3 spans 15 amino acids. Trimming took 5 bases from V and 1 from J, leaving 14 bases between them. The germline CDR1 and CDR2 sequences are MGHDK and SYGVNS.

This chain connects TRBV6-2 or TRBV6-3 to TRBJ2-1; 9 bases line up with TRBD2. The length of the CDR3 is 12 residues. V lost 7 bases to trimming and J lost 9 bases; unmatched junction nucleotides: 4. Germline V CDR1 and CDR2: MNHEY, SVGEGT. CDR3 protein: CASKLAGVEQFF. For the CDR3, the DNA is TGTGCCAGCAAATTAGCGGGAGTTGAGCAGTTCTTC.

A few counts support this clonotype. This chain joins TRBV20-1 and TRBJ1-5, with D possibly matching TRBD1 (6 bases). The CDR3 spans 14 residues. CDR1 and CDR2 (germline): DFQATT, SNEGSKA (reference sequence). The V and J ends lost 1 base and 6 bases respectively, with 13 bases between them. The DNA for the CDR3 is TGCAGTGCTAGAGGGGGCTGGGGGCTTCAGCCCCAGCATTTT. Its translation is CSARGGWGLQPQHF.

The V gene is TRBV24-1, the J gene TRBJ1-1, with 7 bases that match TRBD1. This CDR3 has 13 residues. The V segment lost 9 bases and the J segment 0 bases; nucleotides outside the gene matches: 3. Germline CDR1 is KGHDR and CDR2 is SFDVKD. Here the CDR3 DNA reads TGTGCCACCCGGGACAGTATGAACACTGAAGCTTTCTTT. Its translation is CATRDSMNTEAFF.

This clonotype was recorded many times. This chain links TRBV7-9 with TRBJ1-2, with D maybe TRBD1 (6 bases). The CDR3 totals 15 residues. The V gene's germline CDR1 is SEHNR and CDR2 FQNEAQ (reference sequence). Between the trimmed V and J ends, which lost 3 bases and 9 bases, there was a span of 20 bases. For the CDR3, the DNA is TGTGCCAGCAGCTTGACCGGACAGTGGGGGAGTAGCTACACCTTC. Encoded protein: CASSLTGQWGSSYTF.

This clonotype was detected many times. V usage is TRBV7-2 and J usage is TRBJ2-1; TRBD2 agrees at 14 bases. After removal of 8 bases from V and 4 bases from J, the junction contained 13 bases not matched to a gene. The CDR3 sequence is 18 residues long. Germline V gene data show CDR1 as SGHTA and CDR2 as FQGNSA. The CDR3 loop is CASSFGLAGGRGYNEQFF. The CDR3 DNA is TGTGCCAGCTCCTTTGGACTAGCGGGAGGCCGGGGGTACAATGAGCAGTTCTTC.

V and J are TRBV6-8 and TRBJ1-1; 8 positions agree with TRBD1. The germline V gene has CDR1 MNHGY and CDR2 SAAAGT. CDR3 length equals 15 residues. J gave up 4 bases and V 6 bases, and 10 bases lay outside the gene matches. The CDR3, as DNA: TGTGCCAGCAGCCAAGACAGGGGACGGGGCACTGAAGCTTTCTTT. Translation gives CASSQDRGRGTEAFF.

This chain uses TRBV12-3 or TRBV12-4 with TRBJ2-2; D remains ambiguous. Trimming removed 3 bases at V and 0 bases at J, with 8 bases between. This CDR3 is 15 amino acids long. The CDR3 is CASSFWNPNTGELFF. The CDR3 DNA reads TGTGCCAGCAGTTTTTGGAACCCGAACACCGGGGAGCTGTTTTTT.

In this sample, this clonotype turned up a few times. The chain joins TRBV7-2 to TRBJ2-1, with 7 bases fitting TRBD2. The V segment lost 8 bases and the J segment 5 bases; nucleotides outside the gene matches: 3. The CDR3 covers 12 residues. Germline CDR1 SGHTA, CDR2 FQGNSA. The CDR3 DNA sequence: TGTGCCAGCGCGGGACTACACAATGAGCAGTTCTTC. Its translation is CASAGLHNEQFF.

This clonotype was seen a few times. The V and J genes are TRBV4-3 and TRBJ1-2, with 8 bases identical to TRBD1. The CDR3 runs to 17 residues. With V trimmed by 3 bases and J by 0 bases, 9 bases remained unmatched. Germline CDR1 LGHNA, CDR2 YSLEER. This CDR3 is CASSHSTGAAPNYGYTF. CDR3 nucleotides: TGCGCCAGCAGCCACTCGACAGGGGCCGCACCTAACTATGGCTACACCTTC.

This clonotype was seen a handful of times. V usage is TRBV29-1 and J usage is TRBJ1-2; D uncertain. The CDR3 loop spans 13 amino acids. Trimming pared 1 base from V and 2 bases from J, leaving 8 bases between. Germline loops: CDR1 SQVTM, CDR2 ANQGSEA. CDR3 DNA sequence: TGCAGCGTTGAAGGGACGGTGAACTATGGCTACACCTTC. It specifies CSVEGTVNYGYTF.

This clonotype was counted a few times. The chain links TRBV29-1 to TRBJ1-2, with TRBD1 identical over 7 bases. Germline CDR1 reads SQVTM; CDR2 reads ANQGSEA. Trimming cost V 2 bases and J 1 base; bases outside gene matches: 19. The CDR3 is 19 amino acids. For the CDR3, the DNA is TGCAGCGTTGAATACCGGCCCGTGGCAGGGGGTTTTCTTAACTATGGCTACACCTTC. Its translation: CSVEYRPVAGGFLNYGYTF.

There are a few counts of this clonotype. The chain has TRBV28 and TRBJ2-1, with TRBD2 matching over 7 bases. Germline CDR1 reads MDHEN; CDR2 reads SYDVKM. J lost 9 bases, V lost 4 bases, and 9 bases had no gene match. The CDR3 spans 14 residues. CDR3 sequence reads: CASSSGGSGLEQFF. The CDR3 DNA sequence: TGTGCCAGCAGTTCCGGCGGGAGTGGTCTTGAGCAGTTCTTC.

The rearrangement uses TRBV6-5 and TRBJ2-1; 11 positions match TRBD2. Germline CDR1 is MNHEY and CDR2 is SVGAGI. This CDR3 contains 16 residues. Trimming cost V 2 bases and J 5 bases; bases outside gene matches: 5. CDR3 protein: CASSYAGTSGNNEQFF. As DNA, the CDR3 is TGTGCCAGCAGTTACGCTGGGACTAGCGGCAACAATGAGCAGTTCTTC.

This clonotype was counted at least ten times. The rearrangement links TRBV7-8 to TRBJ1-3; no clear D. Trimming cost V 5 bases and J 0 bases, with 11 bases left between them. This CDR3 is 15 amino acids long. CDR1 and CDR2 from the germline V gene are SGHVS and FQNEAQ. CDR3 DNA: TGTGCCAGCAGCCCGAGGACGATCTCTGGAAACACCATATATTTT. Amino acids: CASSPRTISGNTIYF.